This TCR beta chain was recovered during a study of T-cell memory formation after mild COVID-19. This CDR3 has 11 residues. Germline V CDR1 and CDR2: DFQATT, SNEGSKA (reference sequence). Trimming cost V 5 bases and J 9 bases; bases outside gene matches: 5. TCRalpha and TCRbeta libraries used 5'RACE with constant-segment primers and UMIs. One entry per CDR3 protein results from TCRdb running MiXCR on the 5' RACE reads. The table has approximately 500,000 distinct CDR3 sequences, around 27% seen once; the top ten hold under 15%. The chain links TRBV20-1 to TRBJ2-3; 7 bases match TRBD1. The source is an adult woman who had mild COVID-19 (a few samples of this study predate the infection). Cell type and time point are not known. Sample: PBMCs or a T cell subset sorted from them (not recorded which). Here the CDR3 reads CSAVDRATQYF. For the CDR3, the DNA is TGCAGTGCTGTTGACAGGGCAACGCAGTATTTT.